The next 30 T cell receptor beta chains were all read from a single sample in a study of CD8 T cells in Susac syndrome. It was with random hexamers that roughly 0.5 to 1 ug RNA was reverse transcribed. MiXCR was run by TCRdb on the immunoSEQ multiplex PCR reads, yielding one entry per CDR3 protein. The table lists around 190,000 distinct CDR3 sequences, 85% to 95% of them singletons. Sequenced: CD4+ T cells from PBMCs. These TCRs come from a human donor in good health.

Written as DNA, the CDR3 is TGTGCCAGCACCTCTGGGGGGCCGCCGGGTGGCTACACCTTC. Its translation: CASTSGGPPGGYTF. The V and J genes are TRBV28 and TRBJ1-2, with a weak D call TRBD1 (6 bases). The CDR3 has 14 amino acids. CDR1 and CDR2 (germline): MDHEN, SYDVKM. Trimming stripped 7 bases from V and 7 bases from J, with 19 bases between.

This chain connects TRBV18 to TRBJ1-1; 7 nucleotides line up with TRBD1. The CDR3 loop spans 14 amino acids. The V gene's germline CDR1 is KGHSH and CDR2 LQKENI. Germline trimming cut 1 base from V and 1 base from J; bases unmatched to any gene: 0. The CDR3 coding sequence is TGTGCCAGCTCACCACAGGGGGCGAACACTGAAGCTTTCTTT. Translation: CASSPQGANTEAFF.

The chain is built from TRBV18 and TRBJ2-5; D gene ambiguous. The CDR3 is 14 residues long. Germline V gene data show CDR1 as KGHSH and CDR2 as LQKENI. Trimming cost V 3 bases and J 2 bases, with 10 bases left between them. The CDR3 DNA is TGTGCCAGCTCACCCAGACGGAATCAAGAGACCCAGTACTTC. It yields the protein CASSPRRNQETQYF.

V is TRBV6-5 and J is TRBJ1-2; weak D call: TRBD1 (5 bases). Trimming took 8 bases from V and 8 from J, leaving 18 bases between them. The germline V gene has CDR1 MNHEY and CDR2 SVGAGI. The CDR3 length is 13 residues. As DNA, the CDR3 is TGTGCCAGCTACCCCGGGTGGGGCGGCGGCTACACCTTC. This gives the protein CASYPGWGGGYTF.

The V and J genes are TRBV7-3 and TRBJ2-3; no clear D gene. CDR3 length: 15 residues. V shed 0 bases and J shed 0 bases, with 7 bases lying between them. Germline V CDR1 and CDR2: SGHTA, FQGTGA. CDR3 sequence: CASSLTGLSTDTQYF. CDR3 coding DNA: TGTGCCAGCAGCTTAACAGGGCTTAGCACAGATACGCAGTATTTT.

The chain joins TRBV20-1 to TRBJ2-1; 9 nucleotides line up with TRBD1. CDR3 size: 14 residues. J lost 3 bases, V lost 6 bases, and 6 bases had no gene match. Germline assignment: CDR1 DFQATT and CDR2 SNEGSKA (reference sequence). The chain's CDR3 is CSASTGGHYNEQFF. The CDR3 DNA is TGCAGTGCCTCGACAGGGGGGCACTACAATGAGCAGTTCTTC.

The chain recombines TRBV19 with TRBJ2-2, with D possibly TRBD2 on 5 matching bases. V was clipped by 6 bases and J by 7 bases, with 15 bases between them. Germline CDR1 LNHDA, CDR2 SQIVND (reference sequence). CDR3 size: 14 residues. This CDR3 reads CASSGNRAVGELFF. For the CDR3, the DNA is TGTGCCAGTAGCGGCAACCGAGCGGTCGGGGAGCTGTTTTTT.

Comments on this clonotype: The junction departs from the called germline gene at one end, perhaps through a read error. The genes are TRBV27 and TRBJ1-1; perhaps TRBD1 as D (5 bases). The CDR3 length is 12 residues. The germline V gene has CDR1 MNHEY and CDR2 SMNVEV (reference sequence). CDR3 protein: CASNSGGATLSF. The CDR3 DNA reads TGTGCCAGCAATAGTGGAGGGGCCACTCTCTCCTTT.

The gene calls are TRBV29-1 and TRBJ1-2; 8 bases match TRBD1. The J segment lost 5 bases and the V segment lost 1 base, leaving 6 bases of the junction unmatched. The CDR3 contains 14 residues. Germline CDR1 and CDR2: SQVTM and ANQGSEA. CDR3 sequence (DNA): TGCAGCGTTGAAGTCACAGGGGGTTTATATGGCTACACCTTC. Protein sequence: CSVEVTGGLYGYTF. The full variable domain, completed using reference TRBV29-1 and TRBJ1-2, is SAVISQKPSRDICQRGTSLTIQCQVDSQVTMMFWYRQQPGQSLTLIATANQGSEATYESGFVIDKFPISRPNLTFSTLTVSNMSPEDSSIYLCSVEVTGGLYGYTFGSGTRLTVV.

The gene calls are TRBV11-3 and TRBJ2-1; D gene ambiguous. The CDR3 runs to 12 residues. The germline gives CDR1 SGHNT, CDR2 YENEEA. With 2 bases removed from V and 5 bases from J, the gap between germline ends came to 4 bases. CDR3 region: CASSLRNNEQFF. CDR3 DNA: TGTGCCAGCAGCTTACGAAACAATGAGCAGTTCTTC.

V is TRBV11-2 and J is TRBJ2-4; D is perhaps TRBD2 (5 bases). V was pared by 4 bases and J by 5 bases, with 15 bases between. Looked up from germline, CDR1 is SGHAT and CDR2 is FQNNGV. The CDR3 covers 15 residues. The CDR3 nucleotides are TGTGCCAGCAGCTCCAGTTCGAGCGGACAAAACATTCAGTACTTC. Residues: CASSSSSSGQNIQYF.

This clonotype appeared a single time. The chain joins TRBV5-1 to TRBJ2-3; D perhaps matches TRBD1 (6 bases). Trimming stripped 0 bases from V and 10 bases from J, with 18 bases between. This CDR3 contains 15 residues. The germline CDR1 and CDR2 sequences are SGHRS and YFSETQ. The CDR3 protein is CASSLVAGDPVAQYF. The CDR3 region has the DNA TGCGCCAGCAGCTTGGTGGCAGGGGATCCGGTAGCGCAGTATTTT.

The J gene is TRBJ2-2, the V gene TRBV12-3 or TRBV12-4; D not certain. Trimming removed 10 bases from V and 6 bases from J, with 12 bases in between. The CDR3 covers 12 residues. This chain's CDR3 is CATNIQAGELFF. The CDR3 DNA reads TGTGCCACCAACATCCAAGCCGGGGAGCTGTTTTTT.

V is TRBV6-2 or TRBV6-3 and J is TRBJ2-2; 7 bases map to TRBD1. Germline V gene sequence: CDR1 MNHEY, CDR2 SVGEGT. The CDR3 runs to 17 residues. Trimming cost V 6 bases and J 3 bases; bases outside gene matches: 13. This CDR3 reads CASSMTGPPTDTGELFF. CDR3 nucleotides: TGTGCCAGCAGCATGACAGGGCCCCCGACGGACACCGGGGAGCTGTTTTTT.

The chain is built from TRBV15 and TRBJ2-5, with 10 bases identical to TRBD1. J was trimmed by 4 bases and V by 3 bases; bases with no gene match: 2. The CDR3 runs 14 residues. Germline-derived CDR1 and CDR2 are LNHNV and YYDKDF (reference sequence). This chain's CDR3 is CATSRDRGTETQYF. The CDR3 DNA follows: TGTGCCACCAGCAGGGACAGGGGGACAGAGACCCAGTACTTC.

The rearrangement links TRBV29-1 to TRBJ2-5, with 7 bases aligning to TRBD1. Germline trimming cut 6 bases from V and 0 bases from J; bases unmatched to any gene: 7. Germline V gene lookup returns CDR1 SQVTM and CDR2 ANQGSEA. CDR3 size: 14 residues. CDR3 coding DNA: TGCAGCGTGGAGGACAGGTCGTACCAAGAGACCCAGTACTTC. It is translated as CSVEDRSYQETQYF.

This chain joins TRBV28 and TRBJ1-1; D gene uncertain. Germline assignment: CDR1 MDHEN and CDR2 SYDVKM. The CDR3 consists of 14 residues. V gave up 7 bases and J gave up 6 bases, with 18 bases separating them. The CDR3 spells CASTTGPKGAEAFF. In nucleotides, the CDR3 is TGTGCCAGCACCACCGGGCCCAAGGGCGCTGAAGCTTTCTTT.

CDR3 in DNA: TGTGCCAGCAGCTTTCCTAGCGAAGAGACCCAGTACTTC. It encodes CASSFPSEETQYF. This chain links TRBV7-9 with TRBJ2-5; TRBD2 might be the D (6 bases). Trimming removed 3 bases at V and 3 bases at J, with 8 bases between. The CDR3 has 13 amino acids. Germline V gene sequence: CDR1 SEHNR, CDR2 FQNEAQ (reference sequence).

This chain connects TRBV3-1 to TRBJ2-7, with TRBD1 as a possible D gene (5 bases). The CDR3 runs 14 residues. The V end lost 2 bases, the J end lost 4 bases, and 12 bases lay between the germline ends. Germline CDR1 is LGHDT and CDR2 is YNNKEL (reference sequence). For the CDR3, the DNA is TGTGCCAGCAGCCAAATCGTGACAGTATACGAGCAGTACTTC. Translating gives CASSQIVTVYEQYF.

V is TRBV11-3 and J is TRBJ2-5; D might be TRBD1 (5 bases). This CDR3 is built from 14 residues. Germline loops: CDR1 SGHNT, CDR2 YENEEA. Trimming shortened V by 5 bases and J by 4 bases, and 14 bases separated the two germline ends. CDR3 sequence: CASSGGPGPETQYF. The CDR3 DNA follows: TGTGCCAGCAGCGGTGGGCCAGGGCCAGAGACCCAGTACTTC.

The J gene is TRBJ1-5, the V gene TRBV30; no reliable D call. V was clipped by 4 bases and J by 10 bases, with 14 bases between them. The length of the CDR3 is 12 residues. Germline loops: CDR1 GTSNPN, CDR2 SVGIG (reference sequence). CDR3 bases: TGTGCCTGGACCCCCATCGGGCTTCCCCAGCATTTT. Translation gives CAWTPIGLPQHF.

This clonotype appeared once. The V call is TRBV20-1, the J call TRBJ2-7, with a tentative D call TRBD2 (6 bases). The CDR3 extends over 14 amino acids. Trimming left V 3 bases short and J 2 bases short, with 14 bases between. Germline CDR1 is DFQATT and CDR2 is SNEGSKA (reference sequence). The CDR3, as DNA: TGCAGTGCTAGTGGGGTAGGAGGGGCCTACGAGCAGTACGTC. Encoded protein: CSASGVGGAYEQYV.

The chain employs TRBV2 and TRBJ1-2, with unresolved D. The CDR3 runs to 13 residues. Germline-derived CDR1 and CDR2 are SNHLY and FYNNEI. Trimming took 4 bases from V and 7 from J, leaving 13 bases between them. As DNA, the CDR3 is TGTGCCAGCAGTGTAGTGCAAAAGGGTGGCTACACCTTC. Translated, it gives CASSVVQKGGYTF.

This chain connects TRBV30 to TRBJ1-2, with a possible D match to TRBD1 (6 bases). Per the germline V gene, CDR1 is GTSNPN and CDR2 is SVGIG (reference sequence). Trimming stripped 5 bases from V and 8 bases from J, with 21 bases between. This CDR3 has 14 amino acids. The CDR3 DNA is TGTGCCTGGGACACGCGAGGGGGGCAGGGAGGCTACACCTTC. It specifies CAWDTRGGQGGYTF.

J is TRBJ2-1 and V is TRBV4-2; D not certain. Germline V gene sequence: CDR1 LGHNA, CDR2 YNFKEQ. With 10 bases removed from V and 9 bases from J, the gap between germline ends came to 13 bases. This CDR3 has 11 amino acids. CDR3 bases: TGTGCCACAAATGGAGTAGGTGAGCAGTTCTTC. It encodes CATNGVGEQFF.

A few counts support this clonotype. This chain joins TRBV20-1 and TRBJ2-1; no clear D. Germline V CDR1 and CDR2: DFQATT, SNEGSKA (reference sequence). Trimming took off 3 bases at V and 0 bases at J, with 6 bases between the two ends. CDR3 size: 13 residues. CDR3 protein: CSASAGSYNEQFF. CDR3 in DNA: TGCAGTGCTAGCGCTGGCTCCTACAATGAGCAGTTCTTC.

The DNA of the CDR3 is TGCAGTGCTAGTGCCGGACTAGCTATTGCCAAAAACATTCAGTACTTC. Protein product: CSASAGLAIAKNIQYF. The chain carries TRBV20-1 and TRBJ2-4, with TRBD2 matching 8 bases. CDR1 is DFQATT and CDR2 is SNEGSKA in the germline V gene (reference sequence). V gave up 3 bases and J gave up 1 base; unmatched junction bases: 8. The CDR3 spans 16 residues.

This chain connects TRBV11-3 to TRBJ1-1; tentative D call: TRBD1 (5 bases). The CDR3 sequence is 13 residues long. The ends were cut back, 6 bases at V and 2 bases at J, with 10 bases in the middle. Looked up from germline, CDR1 is SGHNT and CDR2 is YENEEA. This CDR3 is CASSTGYNTEAFF. The CDR3 DNA is TGTGCCAGCAGTACAGGCTATAACACTGAAGCTTTCTTT.

V usage is TRBV20-1 and J usage is TRBJ2-3; either TRBD1 or TRBD2 may supply D (5 bases each). Germline CDR1 DFQATT, CDR2 SNEGSKA (reference sequence). Trimming shortened V by 6 bases and J by 4 bases, and 20 bases separated the two germline ends. The CDR3 is made up of 15 amino acids. The CDR3 DNA reads as TGCAGTGCGGATCCGAATGGGGGATCATCAGATACGCAGTATTTT. Translated, it gives CSADPNGGSSDTQYF.

This chain joins TRBV14 and TRBJ2-5; weak D call: TRBD2 (5 bases). Germline V gene sequence: CDR1 SGHDN, CDR2 FVKESK. V was shortened by 2 bases and J by 4 bases, with 11 bases between the two germline ends. CDR3 length: 14 amino acids. The DNA of the CDR3 is TGTGCCAGCAGCCAATGGTTCCGGGGAGAGACCCAGTACTTC. Translation: CASSQWFRGETQYF.